Described below is a single TCR beta chain sequence and its context. Its matching antigen is unknown. A single record per CDR3 protein comes from TCRdb applying MiXCR to the RACE reads. Among some 200,000 distinct CDR3 sequences listed, around 24% were seen once. The sample belongs to a study of human T cells and chemical hapten exposure. Across the whole study: Investigators sensitized about 2 cm by about 2 cm of upper inner arm skin with 2% DPC. Diphenylcyclopropenone was applied weekly to patients' scalps across the roughly 23-week study.

V dropped 0 bases and J dropped 3 bases, with 6 bases sitting between them. The CDR3 runs to 14 residues. Germline V gives CDR1 MNHEY, CDR2 SMNVEV (reference sequence). Findings of the study overall: Expanded TCRs produced significantly more large CDR3 similarity clusters than controls did.

Regarding time point: patch test 1, 2 weeks after DPC sensitization. Treatment reported: therapeutic diphenylcyclopropenone sensitization with weekly scalp DPC. This receptor was obtained from a woman between 45 and 65 years old with alopecia areata. Some clones in this sample may be carry-over from other donors' samples. The sequencing here drew on whole blood, taken in connection with sensitization to the hapten diphenylcyclopropenone (DPC). The gene calls are TRBV27 and TRBJ2-1; D call uncertain. CDR3 coding DNA: TGTGCCAGCAGTTTATCGAACGGCTACAATGAGCAGTTCTTC. It encodes CASSLSNGYNEQFF.